What follows are 6 T cell receptor beta chains derived from one specimen sequenced in a study of CD8+ T cells in alopecia areata. Extracted RNA was reverse transcribed into cDNA, the sequencing template. Produced via immunoSEQ multiplex PCR; TCRdb's table is partial and in-frame only. The sample includes some 240,000 clones, 50% to 60% of them seen just once. Treatment denoted: oral pan-JAK inhibitor, 5-10 mg twice daily. The sample consisted of CD4+ T cells sorted from blood, taken at week 4, from a patient treated with tofacitinib. Receptor source: a human donor with alopecia areata.

This clone was observed at least ten times. The rearrangement links TRBV4-1 to TRBJ2-7, with TRBD1 identical over 10 bases. The CDR3 length is 17 residues. Germline CDR1 reads MGHRA; CDR2 reads YSYEKL. J gave up 2 bases and V 1 base, and 8 bases lay outside the gene matches. Written as DNA, the CDR3 is TGCGCCAGCAGCCAAGTCCCCCACGGACAGGGGGCCTACGAGCAGTACTTC. Encoded protein: CASSQVPHGQGAYEQYF.

The chain uses TRBV10-3 and TRBJ2-1; D possibly matches TRBD1 or TRBD2 (5 bases each). Germline V gives CDR1 ENHRY, CDR2 SYGVKD. With 3 bases removed from V and 9 bases from J, the gap between germline ends came to 12 bases. This CDR3 is 13 amino acids long. The CDR3 DNA follows: TGTGCCATCAGTGACGGGTCGGGGCGTGAGCAGTTCTTC. Its protein is CAISDGSGREQFF.

The genes are TRBV10-3 and TRBJ1-1; unclear D gene. CDR1 is ENHRY, CDR2 SYGVKD, per germline. V was cut by 3 bases and J by 0 bases, with 8 bases left in between. This CDR3 spans 14 amino acids. In nucleotides, the CDR3 is TGTGCCATCAGTGACCCGACCATGAACACTGAAGCTTTCTTT. As protein: CAISDPTMNTEAFF.

This rearrangement joins TRBV2 to TRBJ1-1; the D is unclear. Germline V gene lookup returns CDR1 SNHLY and CDR2 FYNNEI. Trimming removed 4 bases at V and 5 bases at J, with 14 bases between. This CDR3 region has 14 residues. The CDR3 loop reads CASSVRTGRTEAFF. The CDR3 coding sequence is TGTGCCAGCAGTGTAAGGACTGGTCGGACTGAAGCTTTCTTT.

The chain couples TRBV5-1 to TRBJ2-5, with TRBD2 identical over 9 bases. This CDR3 is 16 amino acids long. The germline gives CDR1 SGHRS, CDR2 YFSETQ. V trimming: 1 base; J trimming: 2 bases; junction bases outside the gene matches: 6. CDR3 protein: CASSLRASGTQETQYF. CDR3 sequence (DNA): TGCGCCAGCAGCTTGCGGGCTAGCGGGACGCAAGAGACCCAGTACTTC.

This CDR3 reads CSAAIDLNTEAFF. The CDR3 region has the DNA TGCAGCGCTGCGATAGACTTGAACACTGAAGCTTTCTTT. The chain is built from TRBV29-1 and TRBJ1-1; D not resolved. The length of the CDR3 is 13 residues. V dropped 7 bases and J dropped 0 bases, with 12 bases sitting between them. Germline CDR1 and CDR2: SQVTM and ANQGSEA. The variable domain in full, with the rest retrieved from reference TRBV29-1 and TRBJ1-1, is SAVISQKPSRDICQRGTSLTIQCQVDSQVTMMFWYRQQPGQSLTLIATANQGSEATYESGFVIDKFPISRPNLTFSTLTVSNMSPEDSSIYLCSAAIDLNTEAFFGQGTRLTVV.